This passage covers 3 T cell receptor beta chains from one sample sequenced in a study of T cells in Graves' hyperthyroidism and ophthalmopathy. Regions amplified from RNA transcripts were the TCR beta CDR3 regions. HTBI primers drove first-round RT-PCR of the TCR CDR3. TCRdb re-called the multiplex PCR reads with MiXCR, one entry per CDR3 protein. The data show about 620,000 distinct CDR3 sequences, with 15% to 20% seen just once and less than 4.5% held by the top ten. Material for sequencing was blood. The receptors come from a woman in her thirties with Graves' hyperthyroidism.

In its sample, this clonotype was seen many times. The rearrangement uses TRBV12-3 or TRBV12-4 and TRBJ1-4; tentatively, D is TRBD1 (5 bases). Trimming removed 5 bases from V and 8 bases from J, with 15 bases in between. This CDR3 is built from 14 residues. The CDR3 coding sequence is TGTGCCAGCAGTCTGGGACGAGGTGGCGAAAAACTGTTTTTT. It encodes CASSLGRGGEKLFF.

This clonotype was recorded many times. The gene calls are TRBV28 and TRBJ2-4, with 7 positions matching TRBD2. The CDR3 contains 12 residues. With V trimmed by 9 bases and J by 7 bases, 6 bases remained unmatched. Germline-derived CDR1 and CDR2 are MDHEN and SYDVKM. The CDR3 DNA follows: TGTGCCAGTAGACTAGCCGGGAACATTCAGTACTTC. It yields the protein CASRLAGNIQYF.

This clonotype was seen a handful of times. The chain employs TRBV12-5 and TRBJ2-7; a weak D match, TRBD2 (6 bases). The germline V and J ends were trimmed by 5 bases and 4 bases, with 18 bases remaining between them. The CDR3 extends over 15 amino acids. CDR1 and CDR2 from the germline V gene are LGHNT and FRNRAP. The CDR3 DNA reads as TGTGCTAGTGGTCCACATGAACTGGGGGGTTACGAGCAGTACTTC. Its translation: CASGPHELGGYEQYF.